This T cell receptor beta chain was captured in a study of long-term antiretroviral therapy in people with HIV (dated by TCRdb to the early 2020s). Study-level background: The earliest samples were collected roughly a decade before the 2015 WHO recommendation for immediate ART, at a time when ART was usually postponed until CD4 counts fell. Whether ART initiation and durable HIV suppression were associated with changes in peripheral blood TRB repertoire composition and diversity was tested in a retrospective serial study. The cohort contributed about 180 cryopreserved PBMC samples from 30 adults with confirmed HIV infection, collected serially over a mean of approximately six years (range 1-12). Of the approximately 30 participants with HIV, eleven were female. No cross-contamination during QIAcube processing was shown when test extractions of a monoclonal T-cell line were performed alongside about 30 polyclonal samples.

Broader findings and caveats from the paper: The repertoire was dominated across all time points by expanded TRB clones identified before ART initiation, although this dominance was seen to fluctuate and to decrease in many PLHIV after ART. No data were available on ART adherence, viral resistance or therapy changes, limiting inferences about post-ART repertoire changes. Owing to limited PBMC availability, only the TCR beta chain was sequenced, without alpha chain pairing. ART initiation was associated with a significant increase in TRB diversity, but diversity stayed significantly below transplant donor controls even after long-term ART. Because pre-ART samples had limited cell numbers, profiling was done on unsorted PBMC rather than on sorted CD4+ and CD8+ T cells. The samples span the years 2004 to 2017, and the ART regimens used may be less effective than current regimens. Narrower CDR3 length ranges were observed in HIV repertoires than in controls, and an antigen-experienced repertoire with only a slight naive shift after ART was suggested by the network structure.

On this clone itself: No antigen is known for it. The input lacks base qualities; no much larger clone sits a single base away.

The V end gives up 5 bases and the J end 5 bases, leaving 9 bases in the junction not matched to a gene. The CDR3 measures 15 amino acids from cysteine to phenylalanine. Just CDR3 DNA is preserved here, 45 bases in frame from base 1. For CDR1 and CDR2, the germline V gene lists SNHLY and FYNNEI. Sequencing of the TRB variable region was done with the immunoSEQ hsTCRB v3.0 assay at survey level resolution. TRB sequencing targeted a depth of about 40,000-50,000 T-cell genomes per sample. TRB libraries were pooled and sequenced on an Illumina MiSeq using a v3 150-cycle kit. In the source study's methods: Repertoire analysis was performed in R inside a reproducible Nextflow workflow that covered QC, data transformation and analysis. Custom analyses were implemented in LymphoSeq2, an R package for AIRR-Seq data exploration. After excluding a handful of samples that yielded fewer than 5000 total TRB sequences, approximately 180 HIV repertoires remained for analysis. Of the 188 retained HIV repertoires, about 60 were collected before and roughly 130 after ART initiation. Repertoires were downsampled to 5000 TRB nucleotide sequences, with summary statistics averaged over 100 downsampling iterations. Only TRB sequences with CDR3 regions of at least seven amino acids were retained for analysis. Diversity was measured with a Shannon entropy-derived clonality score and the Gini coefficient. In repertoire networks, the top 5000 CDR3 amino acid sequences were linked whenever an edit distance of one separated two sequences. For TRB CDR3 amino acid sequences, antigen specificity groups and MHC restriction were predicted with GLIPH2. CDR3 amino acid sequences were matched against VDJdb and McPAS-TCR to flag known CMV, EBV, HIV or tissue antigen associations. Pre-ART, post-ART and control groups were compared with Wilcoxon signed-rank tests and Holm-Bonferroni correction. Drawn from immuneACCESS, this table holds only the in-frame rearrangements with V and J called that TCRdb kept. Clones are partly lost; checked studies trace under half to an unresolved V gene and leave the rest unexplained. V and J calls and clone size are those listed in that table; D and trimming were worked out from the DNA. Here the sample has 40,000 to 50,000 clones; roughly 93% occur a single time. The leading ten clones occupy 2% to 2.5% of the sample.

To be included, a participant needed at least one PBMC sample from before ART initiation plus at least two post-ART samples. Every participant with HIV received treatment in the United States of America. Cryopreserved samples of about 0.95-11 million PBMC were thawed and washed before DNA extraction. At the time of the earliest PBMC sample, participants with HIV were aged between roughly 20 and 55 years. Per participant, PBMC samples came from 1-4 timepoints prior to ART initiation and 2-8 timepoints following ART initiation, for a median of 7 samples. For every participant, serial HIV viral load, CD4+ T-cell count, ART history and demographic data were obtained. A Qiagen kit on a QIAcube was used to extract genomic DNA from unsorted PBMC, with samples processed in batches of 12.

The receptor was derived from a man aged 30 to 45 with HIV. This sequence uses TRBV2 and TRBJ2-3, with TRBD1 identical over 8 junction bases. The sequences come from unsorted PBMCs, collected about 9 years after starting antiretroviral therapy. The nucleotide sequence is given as TGTGCCAGCAGTCGACAGGGGTTGTTTGGAGATACGCAGTATTTT. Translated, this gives CASSRQGLFGDTQYF.